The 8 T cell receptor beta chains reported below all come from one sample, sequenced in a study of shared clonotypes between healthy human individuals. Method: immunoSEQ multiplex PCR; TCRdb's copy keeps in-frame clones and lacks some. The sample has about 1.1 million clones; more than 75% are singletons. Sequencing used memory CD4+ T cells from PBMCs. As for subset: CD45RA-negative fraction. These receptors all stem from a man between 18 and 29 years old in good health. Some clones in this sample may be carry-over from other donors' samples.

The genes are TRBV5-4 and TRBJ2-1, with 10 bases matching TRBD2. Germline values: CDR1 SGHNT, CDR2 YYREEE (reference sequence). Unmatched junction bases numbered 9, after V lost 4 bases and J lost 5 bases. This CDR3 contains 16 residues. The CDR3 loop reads CASSRQAGGDNNEQFF. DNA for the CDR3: TGTGCCAGCAGCCGCCAAGCGGGAGGGGATAACAATGAGCAGTTCTTC.

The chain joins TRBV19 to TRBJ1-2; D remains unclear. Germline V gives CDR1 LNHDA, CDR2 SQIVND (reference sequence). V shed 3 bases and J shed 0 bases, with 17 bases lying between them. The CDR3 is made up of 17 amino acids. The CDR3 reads CASSILASGFTNYGYTF. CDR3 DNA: TGTGCCAGTAGTATCCTCGCCAGCGGCTTCACTAACTATGGCTACACCTTC.

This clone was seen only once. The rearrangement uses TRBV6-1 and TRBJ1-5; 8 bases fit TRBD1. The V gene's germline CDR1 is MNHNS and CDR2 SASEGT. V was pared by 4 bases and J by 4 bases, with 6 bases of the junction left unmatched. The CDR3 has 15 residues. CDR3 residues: CASSGLTGANQPQHF. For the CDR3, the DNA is TGTGCCAGCAGTGGCTTGACAGGGGCTAATCAGCCCCAGCATTTT.

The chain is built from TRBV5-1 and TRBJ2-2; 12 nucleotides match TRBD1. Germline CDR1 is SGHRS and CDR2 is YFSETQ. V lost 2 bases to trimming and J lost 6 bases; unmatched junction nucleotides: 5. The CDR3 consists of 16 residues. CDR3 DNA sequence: TGCGCCAGCAGCTTTAAGGGACAGGGGGCCGCCGGGGAGCTGTTTTTT. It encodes CASSFKGQGAAGELFF.

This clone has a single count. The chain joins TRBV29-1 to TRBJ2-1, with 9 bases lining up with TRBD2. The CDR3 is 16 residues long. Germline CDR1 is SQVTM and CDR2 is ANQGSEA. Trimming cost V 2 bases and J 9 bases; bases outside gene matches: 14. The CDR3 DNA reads TGCAGCGTTGAACCCTGGGGGCGGGAGGGCCTTGTTGAGCAGTTCTTC. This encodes CSVEPWGREGLVEQFF.

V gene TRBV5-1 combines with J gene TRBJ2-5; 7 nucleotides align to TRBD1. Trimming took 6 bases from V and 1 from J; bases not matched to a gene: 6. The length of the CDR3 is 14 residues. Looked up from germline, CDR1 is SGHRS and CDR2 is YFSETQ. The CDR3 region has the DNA TGCGCCAGCACCGAGGGGGCCCTCCAAGAGACCCAGTACTTC. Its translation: CASTEGALQETQYF.

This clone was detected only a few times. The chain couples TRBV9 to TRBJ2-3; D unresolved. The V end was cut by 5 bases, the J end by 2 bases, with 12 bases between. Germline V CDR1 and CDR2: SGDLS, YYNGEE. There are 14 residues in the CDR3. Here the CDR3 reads CASSALGSTDTQYF. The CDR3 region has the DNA TGTGCCAGCAGTGCATTAGGGTCCACAGATACGCAGTATTTT.

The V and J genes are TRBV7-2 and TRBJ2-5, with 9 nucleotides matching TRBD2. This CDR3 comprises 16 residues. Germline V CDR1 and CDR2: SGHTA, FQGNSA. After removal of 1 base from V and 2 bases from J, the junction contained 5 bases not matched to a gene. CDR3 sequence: CASSLGLAGRQETQYF. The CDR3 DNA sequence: TGTGCCAGCAGCTTAGGCCTAGCGGGACGGCAAGAGACCCAGTACTTC.